This T cell receptor beta chain was captured by sequencing in a study of pediatric ulcerative colitis. One to two pinch biopsies were taken from the rectum during colonoscopy. V was shortened by 6 bases and J by 0 bases, with 16 bases between the two germline ends. This CDR3 has 16 amino acids. Germline loops: CDR1 SGHDT, CDR2 YYEEEE. Using immunoSEQ multiplex PCR, the repertoire was profiled, and TCRdb retains in-frame clones only, with some absent. The sample holds 40,000 to 60,000 clones, about four fifths seen once. The chain couples TRBV5-6 to TRBJ2-1; D remains ambiguous. Sequencing input: gut tissue. The sequence derives from a girl aged 10 to 17 with moderate ulcerative colitis. CDR3 sequence (DNA): TGTGCCAGCACCCTTGACGGACCGAGCTCCTACAATGAGCAGTTCTTC. This encodes CASTLDGPSSYNEQFF.